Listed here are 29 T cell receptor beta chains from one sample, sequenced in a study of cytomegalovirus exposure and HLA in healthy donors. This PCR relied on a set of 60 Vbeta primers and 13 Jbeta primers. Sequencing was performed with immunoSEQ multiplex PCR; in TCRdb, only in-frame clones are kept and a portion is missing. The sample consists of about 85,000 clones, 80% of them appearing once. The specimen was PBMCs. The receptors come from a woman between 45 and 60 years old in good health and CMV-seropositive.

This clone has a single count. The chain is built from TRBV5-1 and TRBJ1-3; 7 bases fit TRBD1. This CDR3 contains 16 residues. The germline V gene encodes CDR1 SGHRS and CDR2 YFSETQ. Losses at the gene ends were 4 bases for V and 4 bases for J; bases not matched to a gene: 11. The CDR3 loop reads CASSRLGTEGGNTIYF. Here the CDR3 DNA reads TGCGCCAGCAGCCGTCTTGGGACAGAAGGGGGAAACACCATATATTTT.

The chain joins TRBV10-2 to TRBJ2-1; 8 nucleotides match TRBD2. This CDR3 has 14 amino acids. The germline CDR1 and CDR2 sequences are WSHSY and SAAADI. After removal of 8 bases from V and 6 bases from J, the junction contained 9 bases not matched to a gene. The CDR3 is CASQKTSVSNEQFF. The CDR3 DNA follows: TGCGCCAGCCAAAAGACTAGCGTGTCCAATGAGCAGTTCTTC.

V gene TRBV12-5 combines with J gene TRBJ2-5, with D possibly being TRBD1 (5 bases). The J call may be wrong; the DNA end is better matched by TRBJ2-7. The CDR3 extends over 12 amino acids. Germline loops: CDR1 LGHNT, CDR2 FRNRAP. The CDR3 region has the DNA TGTGCTAGTGGGACCAGGGTGTACGAGCAGTACTTC. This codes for CASGTRVYEQYF.

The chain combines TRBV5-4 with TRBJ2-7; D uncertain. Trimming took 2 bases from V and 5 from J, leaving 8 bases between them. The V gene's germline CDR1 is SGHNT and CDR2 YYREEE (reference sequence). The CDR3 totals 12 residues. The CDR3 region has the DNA TGTGCCAGCAGCTTCGGAGTCCACGAGCAGTACGTC. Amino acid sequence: CASSFGVHEQYV.

In DNA form, the CDR3 reads TGTGCCAGCAGCGTAGTGGGGGGAAGCACTGAAGCTTTCTTT. Translating it yields CASSVVGGSTEAFF. V gene TRBV9 combines with J gene TRBJ1-1; D might be TRBD1 (5 bases). The CDR3 consists of 14 residues. Germline CDR1 is SGDLS and CDR2 is YYNGEE. With 0 bases removed from V and 4 bases from J, the gap between germline ends came to 10 bases.

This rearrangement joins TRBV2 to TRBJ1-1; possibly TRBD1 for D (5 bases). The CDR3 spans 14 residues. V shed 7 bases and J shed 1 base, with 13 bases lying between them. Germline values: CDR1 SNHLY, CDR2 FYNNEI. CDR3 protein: CASKEGLTNTEAFF. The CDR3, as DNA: TGTGCCAGCAAGGAGGGGTTAACGAACACTGAAGCTTTCTTT.

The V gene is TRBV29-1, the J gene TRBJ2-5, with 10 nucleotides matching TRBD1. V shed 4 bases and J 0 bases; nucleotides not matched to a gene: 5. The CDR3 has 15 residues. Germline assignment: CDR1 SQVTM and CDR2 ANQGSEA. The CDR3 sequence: CSVGQGANNQETQYF. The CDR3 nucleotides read TGCAGCGTTGGACAGGGGGCTAACAACCAAGAGACCCAGTACTTC.

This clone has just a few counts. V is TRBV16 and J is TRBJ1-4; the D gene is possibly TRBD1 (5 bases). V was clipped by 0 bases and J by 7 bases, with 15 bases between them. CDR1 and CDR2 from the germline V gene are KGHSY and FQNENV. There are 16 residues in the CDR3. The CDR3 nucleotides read TGTGCCAGCAGCCAATCGATGATAAAGGGGCGTGAAAAACTGTTTTTT. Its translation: CASSQSMIKGREKLFF.

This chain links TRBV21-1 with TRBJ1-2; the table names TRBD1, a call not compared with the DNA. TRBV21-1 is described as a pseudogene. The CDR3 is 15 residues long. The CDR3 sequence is CASSKPAVRNYGYTF. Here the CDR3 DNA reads TGTGCCAGCAGCAAACCGGCAGTCAGGAACTATGGCTACACCTTC.

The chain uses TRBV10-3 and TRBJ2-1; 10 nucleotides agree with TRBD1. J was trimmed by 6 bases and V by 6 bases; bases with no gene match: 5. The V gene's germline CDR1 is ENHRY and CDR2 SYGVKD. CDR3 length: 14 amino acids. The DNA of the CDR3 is TGTGCCATCAGGCTGGACAGGGGGAGCAATGAGCAGTTCTTC. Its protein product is CAIRLDRGSNEQFF.

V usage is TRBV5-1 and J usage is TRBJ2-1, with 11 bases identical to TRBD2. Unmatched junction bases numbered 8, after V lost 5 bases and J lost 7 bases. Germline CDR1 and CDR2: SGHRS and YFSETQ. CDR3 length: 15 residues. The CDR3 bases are TGCGCCAGCAGTAGCGGGAGGGCGACGGGGAATGAGCAGTTCTTC. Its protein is CASSSGRATGNEQFF.

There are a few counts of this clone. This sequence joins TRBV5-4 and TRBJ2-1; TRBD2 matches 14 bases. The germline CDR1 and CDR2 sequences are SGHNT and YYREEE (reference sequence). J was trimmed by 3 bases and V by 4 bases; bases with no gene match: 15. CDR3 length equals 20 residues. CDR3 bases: TGTGCCAGCAGCGAGGGCGGGACTAGCGGGAGCGTTGACTTCTACAATGAGCAGTTCTTC. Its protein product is CASSEGGTSGSVDFYNEQFF.

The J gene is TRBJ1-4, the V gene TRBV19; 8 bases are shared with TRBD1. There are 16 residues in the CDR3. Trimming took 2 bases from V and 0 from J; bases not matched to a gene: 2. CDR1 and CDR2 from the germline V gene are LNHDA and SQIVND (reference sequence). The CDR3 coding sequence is TGTGCCAGTAGTATATCGGGACAGGCAACTAATGAAAAACTGTTTTTT. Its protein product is CASSISGQATNEKLFF.

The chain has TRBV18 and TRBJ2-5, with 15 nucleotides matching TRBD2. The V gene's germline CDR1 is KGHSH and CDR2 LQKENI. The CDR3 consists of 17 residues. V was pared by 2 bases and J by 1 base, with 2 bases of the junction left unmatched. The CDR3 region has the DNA TGTGCCAGCTCACCAGGACTAGCGGGAGGGCCCCAAGAGACCCAGTACTTC. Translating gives CASSPGLAGGPQETQYF.

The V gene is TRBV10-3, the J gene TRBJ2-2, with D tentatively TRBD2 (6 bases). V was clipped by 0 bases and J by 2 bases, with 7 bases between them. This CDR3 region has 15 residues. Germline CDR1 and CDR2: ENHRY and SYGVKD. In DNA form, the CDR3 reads TGTGCCATCAGTGAGTCGGGAGGTAACACCGGGGAGCTGTTTTTT. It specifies CAISESGGNTGELFF.

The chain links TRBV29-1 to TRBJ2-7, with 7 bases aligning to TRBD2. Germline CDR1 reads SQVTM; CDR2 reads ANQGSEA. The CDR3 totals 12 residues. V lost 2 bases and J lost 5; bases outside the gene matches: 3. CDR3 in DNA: TGCAGCGTTGAATATGCGGGGGACGAGCAGTACTTC. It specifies CSVEYAGDEQYF.

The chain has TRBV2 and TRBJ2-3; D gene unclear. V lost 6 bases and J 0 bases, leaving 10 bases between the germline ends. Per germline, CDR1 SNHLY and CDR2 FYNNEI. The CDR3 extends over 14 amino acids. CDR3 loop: CASSAVSSTDTQYF. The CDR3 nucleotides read TGTGCCAGCAGCGCCGTTAGTAGCACAGATACGCAGTATTTT.

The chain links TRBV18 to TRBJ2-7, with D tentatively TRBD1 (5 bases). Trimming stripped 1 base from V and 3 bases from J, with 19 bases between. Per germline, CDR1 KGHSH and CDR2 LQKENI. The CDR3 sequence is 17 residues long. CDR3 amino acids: CASSPLPTQGIIYEQYF. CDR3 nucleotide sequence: TGTGCCAGCTCACCACTTCCTACCCAGGGAATAATCTACGAGCAGTACTTC.

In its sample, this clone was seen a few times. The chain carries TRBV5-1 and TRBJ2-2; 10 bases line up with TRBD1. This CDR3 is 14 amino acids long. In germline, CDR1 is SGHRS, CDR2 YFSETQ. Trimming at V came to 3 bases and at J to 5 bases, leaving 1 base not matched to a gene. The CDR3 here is CASSWTGGTGELFF. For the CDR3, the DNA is TGCGCCAGCAGCTGGACAGGGGGTACCGGGGAGCTGTTTTTT.

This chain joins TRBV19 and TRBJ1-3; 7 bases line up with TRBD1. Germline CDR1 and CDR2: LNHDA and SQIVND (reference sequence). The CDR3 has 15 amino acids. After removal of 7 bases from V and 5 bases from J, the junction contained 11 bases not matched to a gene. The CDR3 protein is CASMVGGGIRNTIYF. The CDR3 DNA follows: TGTGCCAGTATGGTCGGAGGGGGCATTAGAAACACCATATATTTT.

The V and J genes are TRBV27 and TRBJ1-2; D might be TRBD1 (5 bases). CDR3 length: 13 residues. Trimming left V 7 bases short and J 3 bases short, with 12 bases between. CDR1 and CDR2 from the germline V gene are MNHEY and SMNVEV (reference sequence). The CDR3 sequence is CASKQGTYYGYTF. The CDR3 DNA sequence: TGTGCCAGCAAGCAGGGCACTTACTATGGCTACACCTTC.

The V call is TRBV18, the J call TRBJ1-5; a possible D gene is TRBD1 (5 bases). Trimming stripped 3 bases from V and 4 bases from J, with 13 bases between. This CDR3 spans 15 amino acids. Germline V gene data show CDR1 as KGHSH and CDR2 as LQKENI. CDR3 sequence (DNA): TGTGCCAGCTCACCGGGGCGGCAGGGAAATCAGCCCCAGCATTTT. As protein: CASSPGRQGNQPQHF.

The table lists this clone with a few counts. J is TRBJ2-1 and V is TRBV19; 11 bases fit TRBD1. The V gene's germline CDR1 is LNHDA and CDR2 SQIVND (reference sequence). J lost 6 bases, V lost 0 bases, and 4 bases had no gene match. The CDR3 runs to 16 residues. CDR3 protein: CASSIDRGTGGNEQFF. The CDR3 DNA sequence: TGTGCCAGTAGTATAGATCGAGGGACAGGGGGCAATGAGCAGTTCTTC.

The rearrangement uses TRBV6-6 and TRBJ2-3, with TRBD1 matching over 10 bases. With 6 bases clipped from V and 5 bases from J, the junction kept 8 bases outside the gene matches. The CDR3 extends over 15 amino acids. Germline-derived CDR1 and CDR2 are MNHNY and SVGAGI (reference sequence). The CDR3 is CASSPGQGRKDTQYF. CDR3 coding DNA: TGTGCCAGCAGCCCGGGACAGGGGAGGAAAGATACGCAGTATTTT.

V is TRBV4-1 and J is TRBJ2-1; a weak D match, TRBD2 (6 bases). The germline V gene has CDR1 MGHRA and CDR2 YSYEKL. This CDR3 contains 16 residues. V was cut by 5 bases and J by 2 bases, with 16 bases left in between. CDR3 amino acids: CASSVRDSRTYNEQFF. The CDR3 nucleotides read TGCGCCAGCAGCGTCCGGGACTCGAGGACCTACAATGAGCAGTTCTTC.

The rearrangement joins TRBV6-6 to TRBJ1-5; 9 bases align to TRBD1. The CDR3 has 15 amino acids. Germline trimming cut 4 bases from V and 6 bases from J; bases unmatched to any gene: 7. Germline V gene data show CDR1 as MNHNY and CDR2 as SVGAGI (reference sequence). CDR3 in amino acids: CASSFIQGAGQPQHF. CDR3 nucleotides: TGTGCCAGCAGTTTTATACAGGGGGCTGGTCAGCCCCAGCATTTT.

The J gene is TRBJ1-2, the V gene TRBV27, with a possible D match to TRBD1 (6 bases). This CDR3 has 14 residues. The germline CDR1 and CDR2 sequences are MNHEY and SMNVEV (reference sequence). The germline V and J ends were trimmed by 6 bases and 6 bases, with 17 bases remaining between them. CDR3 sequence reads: CASSVSGGANGYTF. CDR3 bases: TGTGCCAGCAGCGTGTCGGGGGGGGCTAATGGCTACACCTTC.

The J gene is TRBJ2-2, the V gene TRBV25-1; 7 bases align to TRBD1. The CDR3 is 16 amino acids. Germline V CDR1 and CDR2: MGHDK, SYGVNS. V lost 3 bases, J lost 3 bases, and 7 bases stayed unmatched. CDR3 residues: CASSDLQGSYTGELFF. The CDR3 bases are TGTGCCAGCAGTGACCTACAGGGGAGCTACACCGGGGAGCTGTTTTTT.

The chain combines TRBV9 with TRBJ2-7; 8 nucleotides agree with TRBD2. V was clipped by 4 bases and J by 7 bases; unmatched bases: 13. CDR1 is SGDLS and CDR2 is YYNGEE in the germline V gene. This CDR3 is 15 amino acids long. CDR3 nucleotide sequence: TGTGCCAGCAGCCGATCTGGACGGGGGGGATGGGAGCAGTACTTC. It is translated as CASSRSGRGGWEQYF.